These 25 T cell receptor beta chains were sequenced from one sample in a study of blood T cell repertoires in COVID-19. TCRdb's table, derived via immunoSEQ multiplex PCR, lists solely in-frame clones and lacks some. The sample records more than 200,000 clones, nearly 90% being singletons. The sample comprised peripheral blood. The receptors stem from a human donor in a cohort sampled during active COVID-19.

This chain connects TRBV2 to TRBJ2-3; 11 nucleotides agree with TRBD2. The V and J ends lost 6 bases and 1 base, in that order; junction bases with no gene match: 6. The CDR3 runs to 16 residues. Per germline, CDR1 SNHLY and CDR2 FYNNEI. In DNA form, the CDR3 reads TGTGCCAGCAGGGTAGCGGGGGGGCTGGGCACAGATACGCAGTATTTT. This sequence encodes CASRVAGGLGTDTQYF.

This sequence joins TRBV29-1 and TRBJ2-5, with 9 nucleotides matching TRBD2. Germline loops: CDR1 SQVTM, CDR2 ANQGSEA. CDR3 length: 16 residues. The V segment lost 5 bases and the J segment 4 bases; nucleotides outside the gene matches: 14. CDR3 residues: CSVRVGASGVGETQYF. The CDR3 coding sequence is TGCAGCGTTAGGGTCGGTGCTAGCGGGGTGGGAGAGACCCAGTACTTC. Variable domain in full (rest from reference TRBV29-1 and TRBJ2-5): SAVISQKPSRDICQRGTSLTIQCQVDSQVTMMFWYRQQPGQSLTLIATANQGSEATYESGFVIDKFPISRPNLTFSTLTVSNMSPEDSSIYLCSVRVGASGVGETQYFGPGTRLLVL.

Details on this clone: Possible read error: a much larger clone is one base away. The chain combines TRBV7-9 with TRBJ1-2; D may be TRBD1 (5 bases). The ends were cut back, 5 bases at V and 4 bases at J, with 8 bases in the middle. CDR1 is SEHNR, CDR2 FQNEAQ, per germline (reference sequence). This CDR3 has 12 amino acids. CDR3 in amino acids: CASSPDSYGYTF. The CDR3 DNA reads as TGTGCCAGCAGCCCCGACAGCTATGGCTACACCTTC.

The chain recombines TRBV28 with TRBJ2-1; D is ambiguous. V lost 2 bases, J lost 6 bases, and 5 bases lay in between. This CDR3 spans 12 amino acids. Germline CDR1 reads MDHEN; CDR2 reads SYDVKM. The CDR3 bases are TGTGCCAGCAGTTTAACGAGCAATGAGCAGTTCTTC. Translating gives CASSLTSNEQFF.

The chain employs TRBV5-1 and TRBJ2-7, with D possibly TRBD2 on 6 matching bases. Germline V gene lookup returns CDR1 SGHRS and CDR2 YFSETQ. The CDR3 runs 16 residues. Trimming removed 0 bases from V and 0 bases from J, with 13 bases in between. The CDR3 spells CASSLDNPSVSYEQYF. The CDR3 bases are TGCGCCAGCAGCTTGGATAATCCTAGCGTCTCCTACGAGCAGTACTTC.

The gene calls are TRBV29-1 and TRBJ2-3, with 7 bases identical to TRBD1. The CDR3 extends over 11 amino acids. V trimming: 6 bases; J trimming: 5 bases; junction bases outside the gene matches: 2. Germline CDR1 reads SQVTM; CDR2 reads ANQGSEA. As DNA, the CDR3 is TGCAGCGTGGGGACAGTAGATACGCAGTATTTT. Translated, it gives CSVGTVDTQYF.

The rearrangement joins TRBV6-5 to TRBJ2-7, with D tentatively TRBD2 (6 bases). V was cut by 2 bases and J by 5 bases, with 10 bases left in between. Germline V gives CDR1 MNHEY, CDR2 SVGAGI. The CDR3 sequence is 13 residues long. CDR3 residues: CASSYAGNHEQYF. CDR3 coding DNA: TGTGCCAGCAGTTACGCGGGAAACCACGAGCAGTACTTC.

This chain uses TRBV19 with TRBJ2-1; the match to TRBD2 covers 8 bases. This CDR3 contains 15 residues. Germline V gene data show CDR1 as LNHDA and CDR2 as SQIVND (reference sequence). The ends lost 0 bases at V and 9 bases at J; junction bases unmatched: 7. The CDR3 DNA follows: TGTGCCAGTAGTATAGACCGGGGGGGCTTAGGTGAGCAGTTCTTC. Translating gives CASSIDRGGLGEQFF. The variable domain in full, with the rest retrieved from reference TRBV19 and TRBJ2-1, is DGGITQSPKYLFRKEGQNVTLSCEQNLNHDAMYWYRQDPGQGLRLIYYSQIVNDFQKGDIAEGYSVSREKKESFPLTVTSAQKNPTAFYLCASSIDRGGLGEQFFGPGTRLTVL.

This clone was observed a handful of times. J is TRBJ2-7 and V is TRBV11-2, with a tentative D call TRBD1 (6 bases). Germline assignment: CDR1 SGHAT and CDR2 FQNNGV. The length of the CDR3 is 16 residues. Trimming shortened V by 5 bases and J by 2 bases, and 19 bases separated the two germline ends. DNA of the CDR3: TGTGCCAGCAGCCCCTTGAGGGGCAGGGGCCCCTACGAGCAGTACTTC. Its translation is CASSPLRGRGPYEQYF.

This rearrangement joins TRBV30 to TRBJ1-2; 7 nucleotides agree with TRBD1. After removal of 3 bases from V and 5 bases from J, the junction contained 9 bases not matched to a gene. Germline V CDR1 and CDR2: GTSNPN, SVGIG (reference sequence). The CDR3 has 14 residues. The CDR3 sequence: CAWRYGGQSYGYTF. The CDR3 DNA follows: TGTGCCTGGAGGTACGGGGGACAGTCATATGGCTACACCTTC.

The chain uses TRBV5-5 and TRBJ1-2; possible D gene TRBD1, 6 bases. V lost 4 bases and J 4 bases, leaving 14 bases between the germline ends. This CDR3 is 14 amino acids long. Germline V gene data show CDR1 as SGHKS and CDR2 as YYEKEE (reference sequence). CDR3: CASSGGGGAYGYTF. CDR3 coding DNA: TGTGCCAGCAGCGGGGGAGGGGGAGCCTATGGCTACACCTTC.

The genes are TRBV18 and TRBJ1-1; 8 bases align to TRBD1. The CDR3 contains 17 residues. With V trimmed by 2 bases and J by 3 bases, 11 bases remained unmatched. Germline CDR1 is KGHSH and CDR2 is LQKENI. CDR3: CASSPSPNRGEDTEAFF. The CDR3 DNA reads TGTGCCAGCTCACCATCGCCCAACAGGGGGGAGGACACTGAAGCTTTCTTT.

CDR3 residues: CASSKVRPGGPDEQYF. Here the CDR3 DNA reads TGTGCCAGCAGCAAAGTGAGACCGGGAGGGCCGGACGAGCAGTACTTC. The chain recombines TRBV21-1 with TRBJ2-7; the D call TRBD2 from the table was never checked on the DNA. TRBV21-1 is classified as a pseudogene. This CDR3 has 16 residues.

The J gene is TRBJ2-4, the V gene TRBV5-1; D call uncertain. The germline CDR1 and CDR2 sequences are SGHRS and YFSETQ. V lost 0 bases to trimming and J lost 0 bases, with 10 bases between them. The CDR3 contains 16 residues. The CDR3 DNA is TGCGCCAGCAGCTTGGATTCCGGTTTAGCCAAAAACATTCAGTACTTC. Translation: CASSLDSGLAKNIQYF.

The chain couples TRBV7-2 to TRBJ1-2, with unresolved D. CDR1 is SGHTA and CDR2 is FQGNSA in the germline V gene. Trimming took off 5 bases at V and 4 bases at J, with 14 bases between the two ends. The CDR3 totals 14 residues. CDR3 protein: CASSLLGESYGYTF. Here the CDR3 DNA reads TGTGCCAGCAGCCTGCTGGGAGAGTCCTATGGCTACACCTTC.

The gene calls are TRBV7-6 and TRBJ2-1; TRBD1 aligns across 9 bases. V shed 4 bases, J shed 3 bases, and the junction held 7 bases outside the gene matches. Germline values: CDR1 SGHVS, CDR2 FNYEAQ. CDR3 length equals 16 residues. For the CDR3, the DNA is TGTGCCAGCAGCTACTGGACAGGGGATCTCTACAATGAGCAGTTCTTC. Its translation is CASSYWTGDLYNEQFF.

This clone was counted ten times or more. The rearrangement uses TRBV6-5 and TRBJ2-1; D unresolved. Trimming shortened V by 5 bases and J by 9 bases, and 14 bases separated the two germline ends. The CDR3 covers 13 residues. Germline CDR1 is MNHEY and CDR2 is SVGAGI. The CDR3 reads CASSIDQVIEQFF. As DNA, the CDR3 is TGTGCCAGCAGTATTGACCAGGTGATTGAGCAGTTCTTC.

The CDR3 loop is CASSLGSPPHEQYF. The CDR3 DNA follows: TGTGCCAGCAGTTTAGGGAGCCCCCCCCACGAGCAGTACTTC. The rearrangement joins TRBV28 to TRBJ2-7, with D maybe TRBD2 (5 bases). Trimming removed 2 bases at V and 5 bases at J, with 13 bases between. The CDR3 is made up of 14 amino acids. The germline CDR1 and CDR2 sequences are MDHEN and SYDVKM.

This rearrangement joins TRBV9 to TRBJ1-3, with no clear D. Germline loops: CDR1 SGDLS, CDR2 YYNGEE. The CDR3 covers 16 residues. Trimming cost V 0 bases and J 0 bases, with 10 bases left between them. CDR3 coding DNA: TGTGCCAGCAGCGTAGGGAGGGTCCACTCTGGAAACACCATATATTTT. It encodes CASSVGRVHSGNTIYF.

The V and J genes are TRBV19 and TRBJ2-7; 10 bases match TRBD1. V was pared by 6 bases and J by 4 bases, with 6 bases of the junction left unmatched. CDR1 and CDR2 (germline): LNHDA, SQIVND (reference sequence). CDR3 size: 14 residues. DNA for the CDR3: TGTGCCAGTAGACCCGGGACAGGGGCATACGAGCAGTACTTC. The encoded protein is CASRPGTGAYEQYF.

The chain is built from TRBV7-7 and TRBJ2-3, with 14 bases lining up with TRBD2. The germline V gene has CDR1 SSHAT and CDR2 FNYEAQ (reference sequence). The CDR3 has 16 amino acids. V shed 5 bases, J shed 4 bases, and the junction held 5 bases outside the gene matches. CDR3 sequence: CASSAGLAGGPDTQYF. The CDR3 DNA reads TGTGCCAGCAGCGCCGGACTAGCGGGGGGCCCAGATACGCAGTATTTT.

This chain joins TRBV5-6 and TRBJ2-3, with 7 bases lining up with TRBD2. Trimming removed 0 bases from V and 2 bases from J; junction bases left unmatched: 3. The CDR3 covers 15 residues. Germline CDR1 reads SGHDT; CDR2 reads YYEEEE. CDR3 in amino acids: CASSLGGGPTDTQYF. The CDR3 DNA reads TGTGCCAGCAGCTTGGGCGGGGGACCCACAGATACGCAGTATTTT.

The chain uses TRBV7-2 and TRBJ1-2; no firm D call. CDR1 and CDR2 from the germline V gene are SGHTA and FQGNSA. The germline V and J ends were trimmed by 5 bases and 8 bases, with 9 bases remaining between them. This CDR3 has 11 residues. The CDR3 here is CASSRSVGYTF. DNA for the CDR3: TGTGCCAGCAGCCGAAGCGTCGGCTACACCTTC.

This sequence joins TRBV5-4 and TRBJ1-2; 9 nucleotides align to TRBD1. The trim removed 4 bases at V and 8 bases at J, leaving 6 bases unmatched. The CDR3 length is 13 residues. Germline CDR1 reads SGHNT; CDR2 reads YYREEE (reference sequence). The CDR3 sequence: CASSALTGGGYTF. The CDR3 bases are TGTGCCAGCAGCGCCTTAACAGGGGGCGGCTACACCTTC.

The rearrangement uses TRBV6-1 and TRBJ2-3, with 10 bases that match TRBD1. Trimming cost V 4 bases and J 6 bases; bases outside gene matches: 10. This CDR3 spans 16 amino acids. Germline CDR1 and CDR2: MNHNS and SASEGT. The CDR3 DNA follows: TGTGCCAGCAGTGGACACCGGACAGGGGGATTCGATACGCAGTATTTT. Amino acid sequence: CASSGHRTGGFDTQYF.